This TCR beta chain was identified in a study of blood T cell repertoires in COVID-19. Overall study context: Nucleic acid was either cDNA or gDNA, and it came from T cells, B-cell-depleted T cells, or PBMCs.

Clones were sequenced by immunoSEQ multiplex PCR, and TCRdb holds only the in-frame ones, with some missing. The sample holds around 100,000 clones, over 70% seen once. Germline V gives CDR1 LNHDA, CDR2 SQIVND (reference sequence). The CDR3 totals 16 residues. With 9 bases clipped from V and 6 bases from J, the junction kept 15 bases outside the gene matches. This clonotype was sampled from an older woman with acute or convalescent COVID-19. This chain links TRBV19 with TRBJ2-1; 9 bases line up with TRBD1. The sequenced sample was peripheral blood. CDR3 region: CASRGPGQGKGNEQFF. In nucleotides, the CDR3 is TGTGCCAGCCGAGGTCCCGGACAGGGGAAGGGCAATGAGCAGTTCTTC. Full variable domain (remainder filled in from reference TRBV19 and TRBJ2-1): DGGITQSPKYLFRKEGQNVTLSCEQNLNHDAMYWYRQDPGQGLRLIYYSQIVNDFQKGDIAEGYSVSREKKESFPLTVTSAQKNPTAFYLCASRGPGQGKGNEQFFGPGTRLTVL.